The 6 T cell receptor beta chains presented below share a single source sample, sequenced in a study of cytomegalovirus exposure and HLA in healthy donors. PCR was performed using 60 Vbeta and 13 Jbeta primers. TCRdb's copy holds only in-frame clones and misses some; the assay was immunoSEQ multiplex PCR. The sample has about 90,000 clones, roughly 83% seen once. The sequenced material came from PBMCs. These receptor sequences come from a man between 18 and 29 years old in good health and CMV-seronegative.

The CDR3 region is CASSVTSGYQETQYF. In DNA, the CDR3 is TGTGCCAGCAGCGTGACTAGCGGGTACCAAGAGACCCAGTACTTC. V gene TRBV5-6 combines with J gene TRBJ2-5; 10 bases agree with TRBD2. Trimming cost V 4 bases and J 0 bases; bases outside gene matches: 3. Germline CDR1 SGHDT, CDR2 YYEEEE. The CDR3 totals 15 residues. Variable domain in full (rest from reference TRBV5-6 and TRBJ2-5): DAGVTQSPTHLIKTRGQQVTLRCSPKSGHDTVSWYQQALGQGPQFIFQYYEEEERQRGNFPDRFSGHQFPNYSSELNVNALLLGDSALYLCASSVTSGYQETQYFGPGTRLLVL.

CDR3 amino acids: CASSFRGYEQYF. The CDR3 region has the DNA TGCGCCAGCAGCTTTCGGGGATACGAGCAGTACTTC. The chain combines TRBV5-1 with TRBJ2-7; D possibly corresponds to TRBD2 (5 bases). V was clipped by 2 bases and J by 4 bases, with 7 bases between them. Looked up from germline, CDR1 is SGHRS and CDR2 is YFSETQ. The CDR3 loop spans 12 amino acids.

This clone has a handful of counts. The chain links TRBV30 to TRBJ2-7, with a weak D call TRBD2 (6 bases). Germline V gene sequence: CDR1 GTSNPN, CDR2 SVGIG (reference sequence). V was shortened by 3 bases and J by 3 bases, with 12 bases between the two germline ends. The CDR3 is made up of 13 amino acids. The CDR3 is CAWRFAGIYEQYF. As DNA, the CDR3 is TGTGCCTGGAGATTTGCGGGGATCTACGAGCAGTACTTC.

This clone turned up a few times. Here the CDR3 DNA reads TGTGCCAGCGTTAGAGGAACTCGGGCTTTCTTT. This sequence encodes CASVRGTRAFF. The chain uses TRBV6-5 and TRBJ1-1; no definite D call. Germline CDR1 is MNHEY and CDR2 is SVGAGI. Trimming left V 8 bases short and J 11 bases short, with 15 bases between. This CDR3 contains 11 residues.

The chain carries TRBV5-1 and TRBJ2-1, with 8 bases matching TRBD2. J gave up 0 bases and V 2 bases, and 4 bases lay outside the gene matches. The germline gives CDR1 SGHRS, CDR2 YFSETQ. The CDR3 contains 16 residues. In DNA, the CDR3 is TGCGCCAGCAGCTTACTAGCGGATACCTCCTACAATGAGCAGTTCTTC. Its protein product is CASSLLADTSYNEQFF.

The genes are TRBV7-9 and TRBJ1-5, with 7 bases that match TRBD1. The CDR3 spans 13 residues. V was clipped by 4 bases and J by 4 bases; unmatched bases: 1. Germline V CDR1 and CDR2: SEHNR, FQNEAQ (reference sequence). CDR3: CASSSQGNQPQHF. The CDR3 DNA reads TGTGCCAGCAGCTCACAGGGGAATCAGCCCCAGCATTTT. Full variable domain (remainder filled in from reference TRBV7-9 and TRBJ1-5): DTGVSQNPRHKITKRGQNVTFRCDPISEHNRLYWYRQTLGQGPEFLTYFQNEAQLEKSRLLSDRFSAERPKGSFSTLEIQRTEQGDSAMYLCASSSQGNQPQHFGDGTRLSIL.